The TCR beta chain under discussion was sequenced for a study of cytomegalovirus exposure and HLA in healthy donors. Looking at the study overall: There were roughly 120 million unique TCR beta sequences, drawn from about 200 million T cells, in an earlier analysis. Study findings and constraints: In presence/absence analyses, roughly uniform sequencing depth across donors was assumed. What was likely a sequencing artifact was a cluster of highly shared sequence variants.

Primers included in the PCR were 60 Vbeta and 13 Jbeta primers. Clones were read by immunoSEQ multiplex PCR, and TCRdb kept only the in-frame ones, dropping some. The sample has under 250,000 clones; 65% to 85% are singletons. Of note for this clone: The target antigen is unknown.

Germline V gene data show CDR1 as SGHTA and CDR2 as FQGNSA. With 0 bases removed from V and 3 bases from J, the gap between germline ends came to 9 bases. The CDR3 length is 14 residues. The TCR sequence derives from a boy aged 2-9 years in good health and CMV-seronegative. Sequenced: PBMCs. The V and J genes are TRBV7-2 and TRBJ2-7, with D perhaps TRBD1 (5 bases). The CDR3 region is CASSLAPGYYEQYF. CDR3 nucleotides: TGTGCCAGCAGCTTAGCCCCAGGGTACTACGAGCAGTACTTC.